The T cell receptor (beta chain) described here comes from a study of blood T cells in healthy people across ages. General observations from the study: Long-lived donors exceeded aged donors in naive CD4+ cells and diversity.

A J-beta primer mix and a sample-barcoded 5' primer were used in a second PCR of about 7 to 12 cycles. Via MiXCR, TCRdb re-called the 5' RACE reads, giving one row per CDR3 protein. Seen here are 900,000 to 950,000 distinct CDR3 sequences, 25% to 35% observed once, and the top ten hold 10% to 13%. A note on this clonotype: Its antigen is currently unknown. A read error may be the cause here, since a much bigger clone is one base away.

This CDR3 spans 17 amino acids. CDR1 is MGHDK and CDR2 is SYGVNS in the germline V gene. Another study also made use of these data, one on T cells of mothers and their children. That publication notes: Mothers gave over 8 million TCR beta CDR3 reads each, and children roughly 3 million each.

This rearrangement joins TRBV25-1 to TRBJ2-5; 12 bases match TRBD2. Material: blood. The receptor comes from a woman aged 40 to 50 in good health. CDR3 residues: CAGSDLGLAGYQETQYF. CDR3 in DNA: TGTGCCGGCAGTGATCTCGGACTAGCGGGGTACCAAGAGACCCAGTACTTC.